This TCR beta chain originates from a study of a mutant IDH1 vaccine in newly diagnosed glioma. Looking at the study overall: Participants attended visit V12, the safety follow-up, at week 35, and then attended visit V13 at week 47.

With regard to this clone: Its antigen is unknown.

Time point meaning: week 47, end of study. One vaccine dose held 300 ug of mutant IDH1 20-mer peptide and came with topical imiquimod. TCRdb's copy holds only in-frame clones and misses some; the assay was immunoSEQ multiplex PCR. The table includes fewer than 40,000 clones, around 82% detected once. This CDR3 contains 12 residues. Germline V gives CDR1 MDHEN, CDR2 SYDVKM. The V end was cut by 2 bases, the J end by 4 bases, with 5 bases between. This TCR was sampled from a man between 25 and 39 years old with glioma. This sequence joins TRBV28 and TRBJ1-1, with D hard to call. The source material was PBMCs, sampled from a glioma patient whose treatment included an IDH1 peptide vaccine. The CDR3 region has the DNA TGTGCCAGCAGTTTACTATTCACTGAAGCTTTCTTT. This codes for CASSLLFTEAFF.